These 20 T cell receptor beta chains were all obtained from the same sample, sequenced in a study of CD8 T cells in Susac syndrome. Reverse transcription used about 0.45 to 1 ug RNA and random hexamers. TCRdb reanalysed the immunoSEQ multiplex PCR reads using MiXCR and keeps one entry per CDR3 protein. The sample has about 84,000 distinct CDR3 sequences, approximately 92% seen once. Sequencing used CD8+ T cells from PBMCs. All receptors come from a human donor in good health.

V usage is TRBV19 and J usage is TRBJ2-7; 8 positions match TRBD1. Trimming cost V 9 bases and J 4 bases; bases outside gene matches: 8. Germline V gives CDR1 LNHDA, CDR2 SQIVND (reference sequence). This CDR3 is 13 amino acids long. CDR3 sequence reads: CASGQGPLYEQYF. CDR3 nucleotide sequence: TGTGCCAGCGGACAGGGCCCACTTTACGAGCAGTACTTC.

The V and J genes are TRBV23-1 and TRBJ1-1; unclear D gene. TRBV23-1 is classed as an ORF, of uncertain function. CDR3 length: 11 amino acids. V was shortened by 8 bases and J by 7 bases, with 11 bases between the two germline ends. The CDR3 reads CASAQRHEAFF. The CDR3 DNA follows: TGCGCCAGCGCACAGAGACATGAAGCTTTCTTT.

The chain links TRBV12-3 or TRBV12-4 to TRBJ2-1; D gene uncertain. Trimming took off 4 bases at V and 9 bases at J, with 10 bases between the two ends. The CDR3 has 12 residues. The CDR3 region has the DNA TGTGCCAGCAGTTCCGATTGGATTGAGCAGTTCTTC. Residues: CASSSDWIEQFF.

V usage is TRBV6-1 and J usage is TRBJ2-7; 9 bases are shared with TRBD1. This CDR3 region has 15 residues. V shed 3 bases and J 2 bases; nucleotides not matched to a gene: 5. Germline V gives CDR1 MNHNS, CDR2 SASEGT. The CDR3 sequence is CASSDFDRGTYEQYF. The CDR3 bases are TGTGCCAGCAGTGACTTCGACAGGGGGACCTACGAGCAGTACTTC.

The chain has TRBV7-9 and TRBJ2-7; D gene uncertain. This CDR3 contains 12 residues. The V gene's germline CDR1 is SEHNR and CDR2 FQNEAQ (reference sequence). Trimming took off 5 bases at V and 6 bases at J, with 11 bases between the two ends. The CDR3 DNA sequence: TGTGCCAGCAGCCTCGGGTCGGGCGAGCAGTACTTC. It encodes CASSLGSGEQYF.

The V call is TRBV20-1, the J call TRBJ2-2; TRBD1 is a possible D gene (6 bases). The CDR3 totals 16 residues. The V end lost 4 bases, the J end lost 0 bases, and 15 bases lay between the germline ends. CDR1 DFQATT and CDR2 SNEGSKA come from the germline V gene (reference sequence). CDR3 region: CSAKGDHITNTGELFF. In DNA form, the CDR3 reads TGCAGTGCTAAGGGGGATCACATCACGAACACCGGGGAGCTGTTTTTT.

The chain links TRBV19 to TRBJ2-3, with TRBD2 matching 10 bases. Germline CDR1 is LNHDA and CDR2 is SQIVND (reference sequence). After removal of 11 bases from V and 5 bases from J, the junction contained 13 bases not matched to a gene. The CDR3 spans 15 residues. CDR3 protein: CAAQGILAGEDTQYF. The CDR3 nucleotides read TGTGCCGCACAAGGGATCCTAGCGGGGGAAGATACGCAGTATTTT.

The CDR3 sequence is CASSKPSDEALYGYTF. Here the CDR3 DNA reads TGTGCCAGCAGCAAACCGTCTGACGAGGCCTTATATGGCTACACCTTC. This chain links TRBV5-6 with TRBJ1-2; D not certain. Trimming pared 4 bases from V and 5 bases from J, leaving 21 bases between. CDR1 is SGHDT and CDR2 is YYEEEE in the germline V gene. The CDR3 has 16 residues.

The V gene is TRBV30, the J gene TRBJ2-2; 11 nucleotides line up with TRBD1. V was pared by 2 bases and J by 4 bases, with 3 bases of the junction left unmatched. Germline V lookup: CDR1 GTSNPN, CDR2 SVGIG (reference sequence). This CDR3 contains 15 residues. CDR3 DNA: TGTGCCTGGAGTAGGGGGACAGGGGGCACCGGGGAGCTGTTTTTT. Amino acid sequence: CAWSRGTGGTGELFF.

This chain connects TRBV19 to TRBJ2-5; D is undetermined. The germline CDR1 and CDR2 sequences are LNHDA and SQIVND (reference sequence). V shed 7 bases and J shed 7 bases, with 10 bases lying between them. The length of the CDR3 is 11 residues. This CDR3 is CASMELGTQYF. The DNA of the CDR3 is TGTGCCAGTATGGAGCTAGGGACCCAGTACTTC.

This clonotype was seen only once. V usage is TRBV29-1 and J usage is TRBJ1-1, with D possibly TRBD1 on 5 matching bases. Trimming stripped 7 bases from V and 8 bases from J, with 23 bases between. The CDR3 loop spans 14 amino acids. CDR1 and CDR2 from the germline V gene are SQVTM and ANQGSEA. In nucleotides, the CDR3 is TGCAGCGAAGTTGGGGGGTCGGGGGTCCCCGAAGCTTTCTTT. This encodes CSEVGGSGVPEAFF. The variable domain in full, with the rest retrieved from reference TRBV29-1 and TRBJ1-1, is SAVISQKPSRDICQRGTSLTIQCQVDSQVTMMFWYRQQPGQSLTLIATANQGSEATYESGFVIDKFPISRPNLTFSTLTVSNMSPEDSSIYLCSEVGGSGVPEAFFGQGTRLTVV.

This CDR3 is CASSPPSFGTQYF. Written as DNA, the CDR3 is TGTGCCAGCAGTCCTCCTAGTTTCGGGACCCAGTACTTC. The chain recombines TRBV12-3 or TRBV12-4 with TRBJ2-5; D gene ambiguous. This CDR3 has 13 residues. Trimming left V 5 bases short and J 7 bases short, with 14 bases between.

V usage is TRBV20-1 and J usage is TRBJ2-7, with D possibly being TRBD1 (6 bases). CDR3 length: 14 amino acids. Trimming took off 5 bases at V and 2 bases at J, with 16 bases between the two ends. Germline loops: CDR1 DFQATT, CDR2 SNEGSKA (reference sequence). The CDR3, as DNA: TGCAGTGCTTGGTCGGGCCGGGACACCTACGAGCAGTACTTC. Translation: CSAWSGRDTYEQYF.

V and J are TRBV30 and TRBJ1-2, with TRBD1 identical over 9 bases. The CDR3 has 14 residues. The V gene end was trimmed by 2 bases and the J gene end by 4 bases; junction bases not matched to a gene: 5. Germline V gene sequence: CDR1 GTSNPN, CDR2 SVGIG (reference sequence). As DNA, the CDR3 is TGTGCCTGGAGTCTCACAGGGGGCGGCTATGGCTACACCTTC. Translating gives CAWSLTGGGYGYTF.

The chain uses TRBV20-1 and TRBJ2-3; D may correspond to TRBD1 or TRBD2 (5 bases each). Per the germline V gene, CDR1 is DFQATT and CDR2 is SNEGSKA (reference sequence). V lost 5 bases and J 4 bases, leaving 13 bases between the germline ends. The CDR3 consists of 13 residues. CDR3: CSAPSGSADTQYF. DNA of the CDR3: TGCAGTGCTCCTTCAGGGAGCGCAGATACGCAGTATTTT.

V and J are TRBV7-9 and TRBJ2-7, with D uncertain. Looked up from germline, CDR1 is SEHNR and CDR2 is FQNEAQ (reference sequence). V was pared by 1 base and J by 7 bases, with 5 bases between. The CDR3 length is 11 residues. The CDR3 sequence: CASSLGEEQYF. CDR3 coding DNA: TGTGCCAGCAGCTTAGGAGAGGAGCAGTACTTC.

The chain is built from TRBV3-1 and TRBJ1-1, with D possibly TRBD1 on 5 matching bases. V was trimmed by 2 bases and J by 1 base, leaving 11 bases between them. The V gene's germline CDR1 is LGHDT and CDR2 YNNKEL (reference sequence). The CDR3 is 15 residues long. The CDR3 region is CASSQSDRPNTEAFF. The CDR3 bases are TGTGCCAGCAGCCAAAGTGACAGACCGAACACTGAAGCTTTCTTT. Based on the CDR3 plus reference TRBV3-1 and TRBJ1-1, the full variable domain is DTAVSQTPKYLVTQMGNDKSIKCEQNLGHDTMYWYKQDSKKFLKIMFSYNNKELIINETVPNRFSPKSPDKAHLNLHINSLELGDSAVYFCASSQSDRPNTEAFFGQGTRLTVV.

The V call is TRBV20-1, the J call TRBJ2-7; perhaps TRBD2 as D (6 bases). This CDR3 has 14 residues. Germline V gene data show CDR1 as DFQATT and CDR2 as SNEGSKA (reference sequence). The V gene lost 3 bases and the J gene lost 0 bases, with 12 bases spanning the gap. In DNA, the CDR3 is TGCAGTGCTAGGTGGGCGGGGAGCTCCTACGAGCAGTACTTC. Protein product: CSARWAGSSYEQYF.

This clonotype came up once. The chain uses TRBV3-1 and TRBJ2-7, with 12 bases aligning to TRBD2. The germline gives CDR1 LGHDT, CDR2 YNNKEL (reference sequence). This CDR3 contains 15 residues. J lost 2 bases, V lost 3 bases, and 2 bases had no gene match. Written as DNA, the CDR3 is TGTGCCAGCAGCCAGACTAGCGGGGGCCCCTACGAGCAGTACTTC. Translation gives CASSQTSGGPYEQYF.

The chain joins TRBV9 to TRBJ2-6; D call uncertain. V gave up 4 bases and J gave up 10 bases, with 15 bases separating them. The CDR3 has 14 residues. Germline V lookup: CDR1 SGDLS, CDR2 YYNGEE. CDR3 region: CASSPSRASNVLTF. The CDR3 nucleotides read TGTGCCAGCAGCCCCTCCCGGGCCTCTAACGTCCTGACTTTC.